This T cell receptor beta chain was captured in a study of blood T cell repertoires in COVID-19. Method: immunoSEQ multiplex PCR; TCRdb's copy keeps in-frame clones and lacks some. This sample has fewer than 75,000 clones, with about 88% found just once. Sequenced: peripheral blood. The sequence was collected from a man at least 80 years old with acute or convalescent COVID-19.

In DNA, the CDR3 is TGTGCCAGCAGCTTAACGGAGGGAGGCGAGCAGTACTTC. This encodes CASSLTEGGEQYF. The J gene is TRBJ2-7, the V gene TRBV11-2, with TRBD2 as a possible D gene (6 bases). There are 13 residues in the CDR3. Germline V gene lookup returns CDR1 SGHAT and CDR2 FQNNGV. V was trimmed by 2 bases and J by 6 bases, leaving 11 bases between them.